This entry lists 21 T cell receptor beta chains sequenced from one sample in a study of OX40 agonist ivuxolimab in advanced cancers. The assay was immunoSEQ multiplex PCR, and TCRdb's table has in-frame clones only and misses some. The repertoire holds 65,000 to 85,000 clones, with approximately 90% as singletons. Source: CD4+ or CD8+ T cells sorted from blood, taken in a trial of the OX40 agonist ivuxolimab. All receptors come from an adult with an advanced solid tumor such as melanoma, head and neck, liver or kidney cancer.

This CDR3 is CASQRPGNTDTQYF. As DNA, the CDR3 is TGTGCCAGCCAACGACCGGGGAACACAGATACGCAGTATTTT. This chain connects TRBV5-6 to TRBJ2-3; tentatively, D is TRBD2 (5 bases). The V gene's germline CDR1 is SGHDT and CDR2 YYEEEE. Trimming shortened V by 7 bases and J by 2 bases, and 14 bases separated the two germline ends. The CDR3 consists of 14 residues.

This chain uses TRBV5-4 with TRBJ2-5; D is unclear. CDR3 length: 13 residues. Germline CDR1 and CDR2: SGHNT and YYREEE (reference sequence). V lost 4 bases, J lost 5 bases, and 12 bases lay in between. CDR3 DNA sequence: TGTGCCAGCAGCCAGGCTAGTTCGGAGACCCAGTACTTC. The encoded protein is CASSQASSETQYF. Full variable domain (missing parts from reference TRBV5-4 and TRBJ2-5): ETGVTQSPTHLIKTRGQQVTLRCSSQSGHNTVSWYQQALGQGPQFIFQYYREEENGRGNFPPRFSGLQFPNYSSELNVNALELDDSALYLCASSQASSETQYFGPGTRLLVL.

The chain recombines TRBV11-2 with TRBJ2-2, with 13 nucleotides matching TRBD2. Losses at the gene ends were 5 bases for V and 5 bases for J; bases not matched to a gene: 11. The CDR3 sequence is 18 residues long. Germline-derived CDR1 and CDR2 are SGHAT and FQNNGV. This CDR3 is CASSITTTSGRRTGELFF. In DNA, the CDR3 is TGTGCCAGCAGCATTACCACGACTAGCGGGAGGCGAACCGGGGAGCTGTTTTTT.

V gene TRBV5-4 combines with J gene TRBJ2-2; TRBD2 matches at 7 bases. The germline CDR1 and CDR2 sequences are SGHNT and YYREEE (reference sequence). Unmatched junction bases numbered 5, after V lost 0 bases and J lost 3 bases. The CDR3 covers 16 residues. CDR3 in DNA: TGTGCCAGCAGCTTGGACCCTGCGGGGGACACCGGGGAGCTGTTTTTT. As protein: CASSLDPAGDTGELFF.

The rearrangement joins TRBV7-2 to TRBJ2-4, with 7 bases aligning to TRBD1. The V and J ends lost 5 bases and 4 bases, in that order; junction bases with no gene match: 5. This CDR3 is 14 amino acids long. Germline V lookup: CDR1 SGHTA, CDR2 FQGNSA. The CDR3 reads CASSQGQTKNIQYF. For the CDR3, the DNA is TGTGCCAGCAGCCAGGGACAGACAAAAAACATTCAGTACTTC.

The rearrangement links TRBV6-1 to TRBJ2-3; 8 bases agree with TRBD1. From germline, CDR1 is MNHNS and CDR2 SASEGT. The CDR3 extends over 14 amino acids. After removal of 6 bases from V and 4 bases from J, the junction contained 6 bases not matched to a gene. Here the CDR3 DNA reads TGTGCCAGCAGGGACAGGGTGGTGGCAGATACGCAGTATTTT. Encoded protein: CASRDRVVADTQYF.

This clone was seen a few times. The CDR3 nucleotides are TGTGCCAGCAGTGAACAGGCTTATGGCTACACCTTC. Protein sequence: CASSEQAYGYTF. The chain links TRBV2 to TRBJ1-2; D unclear. Germline V gene lookup returns CDR1 SNHLY and CDR2 FYNNEI. With 2 bases removed from V and 5 bases from J, the gap between germline ends came to 6 bases. The CDR3 has 12 residues.

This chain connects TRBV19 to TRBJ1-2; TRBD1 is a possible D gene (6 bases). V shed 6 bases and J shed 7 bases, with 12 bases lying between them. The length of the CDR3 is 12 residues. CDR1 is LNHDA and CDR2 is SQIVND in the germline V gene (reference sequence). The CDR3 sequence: CASRRGARGYTF. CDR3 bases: TGTGCCAGTAGAAGGGGGGCTCGTGGCTACACCTTC.

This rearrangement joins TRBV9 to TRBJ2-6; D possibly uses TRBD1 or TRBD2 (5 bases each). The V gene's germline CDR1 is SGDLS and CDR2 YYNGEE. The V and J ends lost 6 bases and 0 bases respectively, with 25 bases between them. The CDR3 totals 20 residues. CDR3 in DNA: TGTGCCAGCACCCCAAGCGGTTTAGACAGACGAGTCTCTGGGGCCAACGTCCTGACTTTC. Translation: CASTPSGLDRRVSGANVLTF.

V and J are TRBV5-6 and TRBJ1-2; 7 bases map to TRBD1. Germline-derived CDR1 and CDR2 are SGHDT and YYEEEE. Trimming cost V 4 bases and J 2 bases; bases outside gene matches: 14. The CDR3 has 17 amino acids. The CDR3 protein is CASSPVGQVAGNYGYTF. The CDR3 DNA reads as TGTGCCAGCAGCCCCGTAGGACAGGTCGCAGGGAACTATGGCTACACCTTC.

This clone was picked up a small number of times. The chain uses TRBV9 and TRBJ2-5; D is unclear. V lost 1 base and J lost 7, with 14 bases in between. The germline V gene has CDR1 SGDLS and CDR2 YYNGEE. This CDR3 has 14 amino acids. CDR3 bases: TGTGCCAGCAGCGTATCCCAAGGCGAAGGGACCCAGTACTTC. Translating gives CASSVSQGEGTQYF.

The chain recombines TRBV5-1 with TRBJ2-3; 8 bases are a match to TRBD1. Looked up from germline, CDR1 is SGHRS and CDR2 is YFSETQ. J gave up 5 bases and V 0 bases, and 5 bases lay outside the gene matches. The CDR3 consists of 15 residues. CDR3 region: CASSLEPRGRDTQYF. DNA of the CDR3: TGCGCCAGCAGCTTGGAACCCAGGGGGCGAGATACGCAGTATTTT.

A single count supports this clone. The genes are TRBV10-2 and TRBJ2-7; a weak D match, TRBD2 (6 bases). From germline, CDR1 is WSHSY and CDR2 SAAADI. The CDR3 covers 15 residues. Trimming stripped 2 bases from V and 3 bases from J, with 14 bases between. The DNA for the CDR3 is TGCGCCAGCAGTGAGGCGGGGTGGGGGGACTACGAGCAGTACTTC. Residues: CASSEAGWGDYEQYF.

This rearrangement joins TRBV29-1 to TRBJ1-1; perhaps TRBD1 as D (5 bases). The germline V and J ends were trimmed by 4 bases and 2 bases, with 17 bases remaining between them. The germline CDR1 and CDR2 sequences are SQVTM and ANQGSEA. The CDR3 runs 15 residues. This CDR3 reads CSVVRRAPRNTEAFF. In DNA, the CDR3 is TGCAGCGTTGTTCGCAGGGCACCGCGTAACACTGAAGCTTTCTTT.

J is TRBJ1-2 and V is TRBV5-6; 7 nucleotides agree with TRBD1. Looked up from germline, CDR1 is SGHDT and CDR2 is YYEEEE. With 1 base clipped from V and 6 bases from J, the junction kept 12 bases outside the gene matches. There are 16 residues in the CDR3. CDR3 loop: CASSLSMNKGGHGYTF. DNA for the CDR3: TGTGCCAGCAGCTTGAGTATGAATAAAGGGGGCCATGGCTACACCTTC.

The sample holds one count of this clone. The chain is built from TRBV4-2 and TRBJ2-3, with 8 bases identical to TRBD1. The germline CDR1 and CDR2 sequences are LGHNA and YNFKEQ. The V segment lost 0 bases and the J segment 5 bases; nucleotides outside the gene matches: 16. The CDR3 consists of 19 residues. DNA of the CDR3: TGTGCCAGCAGCCAAGACGTAATCCCGGACAGGGCAAACTTAGATACGCAGTATTTT. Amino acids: CASSQDVIPDRANLDTQYF.

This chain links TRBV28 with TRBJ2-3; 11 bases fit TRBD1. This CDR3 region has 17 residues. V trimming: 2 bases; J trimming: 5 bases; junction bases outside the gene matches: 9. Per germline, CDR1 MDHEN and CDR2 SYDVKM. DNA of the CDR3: TGTGCCAGCAGTTTAAGGATCGGGACAGGGGGTTTAGATACGCAGTATTTT. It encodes CASSLRIGTGGLDTQYF.

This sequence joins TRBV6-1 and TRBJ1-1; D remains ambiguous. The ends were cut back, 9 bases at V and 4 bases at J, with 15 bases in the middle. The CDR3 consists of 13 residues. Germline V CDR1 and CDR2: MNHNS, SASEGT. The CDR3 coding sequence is TGTGCCAGTCAGGATGCAGGCTTCACTGAAGCTTTCTTT. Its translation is CASQDAGFTEAFF.

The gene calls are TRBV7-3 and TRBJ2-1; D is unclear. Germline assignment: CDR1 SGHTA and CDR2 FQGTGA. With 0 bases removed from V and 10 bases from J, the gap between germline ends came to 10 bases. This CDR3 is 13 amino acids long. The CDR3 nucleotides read TGTGCCAGCAGCTTAACTACGACCAGCGAGCAGTTCTTC. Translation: CASSLTTTSEQFF.

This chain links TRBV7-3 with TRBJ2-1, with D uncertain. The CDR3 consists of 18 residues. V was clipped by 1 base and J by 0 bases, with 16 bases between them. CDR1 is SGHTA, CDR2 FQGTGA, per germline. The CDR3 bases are TGTGCCAGCAGCTTAAAATCCCGAAAGGCCAGCTCCTACAATGAGCAGTTCTTC. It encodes CASSLKSRKASSYNEQFF. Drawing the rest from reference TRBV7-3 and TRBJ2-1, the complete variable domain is GAGVSQTPSNKVTEKGKYVELRCDPISGHTALYWYRQSLGQGPEFLIYFQGTGAADDSGLPNDRFFAVRPEGSVSTLKIQRTERGDSAVYLCASSLKSRKASSYNEQFFGPGTRLTVL.

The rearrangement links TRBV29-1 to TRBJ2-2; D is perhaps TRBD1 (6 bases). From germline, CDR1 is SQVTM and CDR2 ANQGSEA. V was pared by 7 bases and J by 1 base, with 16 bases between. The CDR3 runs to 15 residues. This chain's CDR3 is CSGLTGLQNTGELFF. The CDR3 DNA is TGCAGCGGCCTGACAGGACTCCAGAACACCGGGGAGCTGTTTTTT.